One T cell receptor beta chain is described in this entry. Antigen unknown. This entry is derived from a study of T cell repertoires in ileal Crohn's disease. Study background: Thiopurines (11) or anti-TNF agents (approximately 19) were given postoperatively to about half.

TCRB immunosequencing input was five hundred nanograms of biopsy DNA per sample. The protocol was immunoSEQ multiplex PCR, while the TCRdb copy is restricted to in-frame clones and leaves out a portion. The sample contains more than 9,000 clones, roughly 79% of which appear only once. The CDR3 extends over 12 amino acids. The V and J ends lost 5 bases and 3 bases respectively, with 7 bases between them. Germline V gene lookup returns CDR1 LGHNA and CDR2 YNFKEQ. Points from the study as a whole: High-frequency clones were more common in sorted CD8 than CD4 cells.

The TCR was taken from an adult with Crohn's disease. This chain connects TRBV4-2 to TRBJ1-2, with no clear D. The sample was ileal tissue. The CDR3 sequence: CASSKYYYGYTF. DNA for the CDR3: TGTGCCAGCAGCAAATATTACTATGGCTACACCTTC.